One TCR beta chain is described in this entry. Its antigen is undetermined. This sample stems from a study of long-term antiretroviral therapy in people with HIV. Overall study: Collection of the earliest samples took place about a decade ahead of the 2015 immediate-ART recommendation. Broader study findings: Whichever time point was examined, clones expanded before ART dominated the repertoire. Diversity remained lower than transplant donor controls, even though it increased after ART. Blood dates from the mid-2000s to the late 2010s, possibly under older ART regimens.

Run at survey level, the immunoSEQ assay was version v3.0. TCRdb's table, derived via immunoSEQ multiplex PCR, lists solely in-frame clones and lacks some. The top ten clones hold 6.2% of a sample with tens of thousands of clones, roughly four fifths of them seen once. CDR3 size: 15 residues. Germline V gene lookup returns CDR1 MNHEY and CDR2 SVGAGI. The V segment lost 2 bases and the J segment 4 bases; nucleotides outside the gene matches: 6. The clonotype was recovered from a man younger than 30 with HIV. This rearrangement joins TRBV6-5 to TRBJ1-1, with 8 positions matching TRBD1. The sequences come from unsorted PBMCs, collected 1 year after starting antiretroviral therapy. The CDR3 sequence is CASSYGQGGGTEAFF. The CDR3 nucleotides are TGTGCCAGCAGTTACGGACAGGGAGGGGGCACTGAAGCTTTCTTT.